Reported below is one T cell receptor (beta chain). These data come from a study of OX40 agonist ivuxolimab in advanced cancers. The assay was immunoSEQ multiplex PCR, and TCRdb's table has in-frame clones only and misses some. The repertoire consists of tens of thousands of clones, with roughly nine tenths occurring once and the leading ten covering 0.3% to 0.4%. CDR1 and CDR2 from the germline V gene are MNHNS and SASEGT. V was cut by 2 bases and J by 2 bases, with 9 bases left in between. This CDR3 region has 14 residues. Sequencing used CD4+ or CD8+ T cells sorted from blood, obtained in a trial of the OX40 agonist ivuxolimab. This receptor was identified in an adult with an advanced solid tumor such as melanoma, head and neck, liver or kidney cancer. V is TRBV6-1 and J is TRBJ1-1; no clear D gene. CDR3 residues: CASSESLDNTEAFF. The CDR3, as DNA: TGTGCCAGCAGTGAATCCTTGGATAACACTGAAGCTTTCTTT.